This T cell receptor beta chain was sequenced during a study of control samples from healthy donors and cancer patients. With 6 bases clipped from V and 3 bases from J, the junction kept 18 bases outside the gene matches. This CDR3 contains 19 residues. Germline V CDR1 and CDR2: KGHSH, LQKENI. Assay used: immunoSEQ multiplex PCR; TCRdb lists only in-frame clones, some missing. The sample has about 60,000 clones, around 96% seen once. The material sequenced was blood. The V call is TRBV18, the J call TRBJ1-5; 9 nucleotides agree with TRBD1. This clonotype originated in a young woman in good health. CDR3 in amino acids: CASSPTPPGQGIDNQPQHF. CDR3 DNA: TGTGCCAGCTCCCCTACTCCCCCGGGACAGGGAATAGACAATCAGCCCCAGCATTTT.